This T cell receptor beta chain was sequenced in a study of shared clonotypes between healthy human individuals. Using immunoSEQ multiplex PCR, the repertoire was profiled, and TCRdb retains in-frame clones only, with some absent. This sample has a few hundred thousand clones, with less than 98% found just once. A CD45RA+ naive subset and a CD45RA-negative memory subset were split from CD4+ cells. The study, taken as a whole, reports: Across subsets, estimated richness was generally greater for naive than for memory populations. Clonotype sharing among donors likely depends on sequencing depth.

Concerning this clone: The antigen remains unidentified.

Germline CDR1 and CDR2: SNHLY and FYNNEI. V shed 7 bases and J 7 bases; nucleotides not matched to a gene: 13. The CDR3 length is 15 residues. Specimen: naive CD4+ T cells sorted from blood. Regarding subset: CD45RA+ positively selected. This receptor was taken from a woman between 25 and 40 years old in good health. V usage is TRBV2 and J usage is TRBJ1-1; the match to TRBD1 covers 9 bases. The CDR3 DNA reads TGTGCCAGCAAGGGGACAGGGCCCTTTTTTGGTGAAGCTTTCTTT. It codes for CASKGTGPFFGEAFF.